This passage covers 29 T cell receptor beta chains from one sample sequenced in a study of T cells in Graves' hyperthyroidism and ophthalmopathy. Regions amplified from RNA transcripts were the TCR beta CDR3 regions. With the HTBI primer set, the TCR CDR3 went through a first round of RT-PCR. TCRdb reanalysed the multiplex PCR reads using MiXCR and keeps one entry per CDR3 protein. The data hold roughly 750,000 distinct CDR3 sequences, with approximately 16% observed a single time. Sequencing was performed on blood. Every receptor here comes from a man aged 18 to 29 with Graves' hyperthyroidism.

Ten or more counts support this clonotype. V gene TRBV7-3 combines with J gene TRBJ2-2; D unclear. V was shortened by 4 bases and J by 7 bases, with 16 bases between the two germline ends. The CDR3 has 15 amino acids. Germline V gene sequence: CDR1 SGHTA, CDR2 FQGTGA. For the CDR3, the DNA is TGTGCCAGCAGCTACGGGCCTGTCGAAGGCGGGGAGCTGTTTTTT. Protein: CASSYGPVEGGELFF.

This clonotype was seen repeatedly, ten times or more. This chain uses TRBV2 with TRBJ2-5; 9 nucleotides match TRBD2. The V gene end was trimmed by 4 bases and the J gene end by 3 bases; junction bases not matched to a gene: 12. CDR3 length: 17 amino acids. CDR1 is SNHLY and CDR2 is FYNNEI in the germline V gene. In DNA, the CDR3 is TGTGCCAGCAGTGTCCGGACCGGGACTAGCATGGAAGAGACCCAGTACTTC. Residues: CASSVRTGTSMEETQYF.

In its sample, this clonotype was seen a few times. CDR3 protein: CASSLVARQESYEQYF. DNA for the CDR3: TGTGCCAGCAGCTTAGTGGCGCGACAGGAGTCCTACGAGCAGTACTTC. The chain has TRBV7-9 and TRBJ2-7; weak D call: TRBD1 (6 bases). The CDR3 spans 16 residues. CDR1 SEHNR and CDR2 FQNEAQ come from the germline V gene (reference sequence). V was pared by 1 base and J by 1 base, with 14 bases between.

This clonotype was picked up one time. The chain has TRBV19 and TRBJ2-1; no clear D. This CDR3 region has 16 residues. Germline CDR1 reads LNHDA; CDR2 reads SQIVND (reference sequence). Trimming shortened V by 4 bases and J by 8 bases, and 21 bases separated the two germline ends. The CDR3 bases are TGTGCCAGTAGTAAAAGCCGGGCGAATTTACGGGATGAGCAGTTCTTC. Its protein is CASSKSRANLRDEQFF.

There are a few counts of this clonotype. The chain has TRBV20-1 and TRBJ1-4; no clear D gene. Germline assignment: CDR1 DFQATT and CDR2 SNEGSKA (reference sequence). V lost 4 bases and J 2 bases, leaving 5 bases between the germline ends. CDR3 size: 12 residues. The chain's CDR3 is CSATGTNEKLFF. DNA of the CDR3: TGCAGTGCTACCGGGACTAATGAAAAACTGTTTTTT.

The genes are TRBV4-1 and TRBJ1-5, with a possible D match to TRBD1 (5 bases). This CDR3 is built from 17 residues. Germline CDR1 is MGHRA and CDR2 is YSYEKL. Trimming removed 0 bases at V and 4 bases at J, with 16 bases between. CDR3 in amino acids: CASSQDRGTLRNQPQHF. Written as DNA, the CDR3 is TGCGCCAGCAGCCAAGATCGGGGCACGTTAAGAAATCAGCCCCAGCATTTT.

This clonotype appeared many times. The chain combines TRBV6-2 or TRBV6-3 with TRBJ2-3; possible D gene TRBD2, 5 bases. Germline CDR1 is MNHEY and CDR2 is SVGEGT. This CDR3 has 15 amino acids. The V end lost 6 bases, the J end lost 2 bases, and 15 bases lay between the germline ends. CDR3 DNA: TGTGCCAGCAGACGTCAGCGGAGGTCCACAGATACGCAGTATTTT. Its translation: CASRRQRRSTDTQYF.

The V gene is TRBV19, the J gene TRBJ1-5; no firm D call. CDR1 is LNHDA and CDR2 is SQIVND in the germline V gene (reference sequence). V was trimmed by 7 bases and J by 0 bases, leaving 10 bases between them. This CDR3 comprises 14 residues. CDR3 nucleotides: TGTGCCAGTAACCGGATTGTTAGCAATCAGCCCCAGCATTTT. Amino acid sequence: CASNRIVSNQPQHF.

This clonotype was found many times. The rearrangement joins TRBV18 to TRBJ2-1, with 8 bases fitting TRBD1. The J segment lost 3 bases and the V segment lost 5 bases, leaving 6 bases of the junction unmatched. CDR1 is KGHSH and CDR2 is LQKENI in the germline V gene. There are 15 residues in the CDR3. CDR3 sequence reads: CASSSRDRHYNEQFF. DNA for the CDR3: TGTGCCAGCTCATCCCGGGACAGGCACTACAATGAGCAGTTCTTC.

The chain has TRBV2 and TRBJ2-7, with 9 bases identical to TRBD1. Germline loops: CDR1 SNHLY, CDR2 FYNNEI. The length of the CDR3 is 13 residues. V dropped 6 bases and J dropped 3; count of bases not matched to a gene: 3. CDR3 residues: CASSGQGNYEQYF. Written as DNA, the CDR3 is TGTGCCAGCAGCGGACAGGGGAACTACGAGCAGTACTTC.

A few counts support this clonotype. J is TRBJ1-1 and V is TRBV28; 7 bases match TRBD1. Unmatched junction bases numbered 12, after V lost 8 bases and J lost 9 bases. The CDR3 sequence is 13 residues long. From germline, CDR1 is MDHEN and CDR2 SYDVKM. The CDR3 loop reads CASHPHRGLQAFF. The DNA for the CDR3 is TGTGCCAGCCACCCCCACAGGGGACTTCAAGCTTTCTTT.

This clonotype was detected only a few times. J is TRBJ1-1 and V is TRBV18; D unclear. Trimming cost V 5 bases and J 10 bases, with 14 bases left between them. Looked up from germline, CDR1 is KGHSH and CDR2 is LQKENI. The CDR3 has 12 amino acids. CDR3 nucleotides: TGTGCCAGCTCAGCCGGGCGGGCTGCAGCTTTCTTT. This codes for CASSAGRAAAFF. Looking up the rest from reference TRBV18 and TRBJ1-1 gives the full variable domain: NAGVMQNPRHLVRRRGQEARLRCSPMKGHSHVYWYRQLPEEGLKFMVYLQKENIIDESGMPKERFSAEFPKEGPSILRIQQVVRGDSAAYFCASSAGRAAAFFGQGTRLTVV.

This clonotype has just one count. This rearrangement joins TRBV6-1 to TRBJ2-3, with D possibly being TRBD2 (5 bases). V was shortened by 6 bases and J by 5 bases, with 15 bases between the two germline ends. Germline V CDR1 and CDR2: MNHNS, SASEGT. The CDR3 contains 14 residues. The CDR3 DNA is TGTGCCAGCAGCCTCACTAGGCCGGAAGATACGCAGTATTTT. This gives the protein CASSLTRPEDTQYF.

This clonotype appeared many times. The CDR3 DNA follows: TGTGCCAGCGAGGGACAGGGCTACGAGCAGTACTTC. Its translation is CASEGQGYEQYF. V gene TRBV6-1 combines with J gene TRBJ2-7; 9 positions agree with TRBD1. This CDR3 has 12 residues. CDR1 and CDR2 (germline): MNHNS, SASEGT. V shed 8 bases and J 3 bases; nucleotides not matched to a gene: 2.

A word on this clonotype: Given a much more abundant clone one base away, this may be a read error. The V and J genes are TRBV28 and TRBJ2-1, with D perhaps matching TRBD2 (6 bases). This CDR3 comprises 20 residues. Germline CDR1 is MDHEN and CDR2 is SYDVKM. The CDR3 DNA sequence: TGTGCCGGCAGTTTAAGTTTTCTTGGTCTCGGCGGGAAACTTTACAATGAGCAGTTCTTC. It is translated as CAGSLSFLGLGGKLYNEQFF. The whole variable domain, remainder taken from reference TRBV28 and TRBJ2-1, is DVKVTQSSRYLVKRTGEKVFLECVQDMDHENMFWYRQDPGLGLRLIYFSYDVKMKEKGDIPEGYSVSREKKERFSLILESASTNQTSMYLCAGSLSFLGLGGKLYNEQFFGPGTRLTVL.

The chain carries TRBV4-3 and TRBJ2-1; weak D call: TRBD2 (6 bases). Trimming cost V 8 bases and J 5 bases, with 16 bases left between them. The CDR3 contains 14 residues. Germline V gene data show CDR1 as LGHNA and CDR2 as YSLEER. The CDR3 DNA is TGCGCCAGCGGCAGGCGGGAAAAGGACAATGAGCAGTTCTTC. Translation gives CASGRREKDNEQFF.

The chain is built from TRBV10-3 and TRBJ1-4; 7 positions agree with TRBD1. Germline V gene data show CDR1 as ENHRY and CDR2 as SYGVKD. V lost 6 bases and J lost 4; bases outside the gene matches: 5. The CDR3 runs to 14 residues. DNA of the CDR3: TGTGCCATCAGCTCCACAGGGGTTAATGAAAAACTGTTTTTT. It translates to CAISSTGVNEKLFF.

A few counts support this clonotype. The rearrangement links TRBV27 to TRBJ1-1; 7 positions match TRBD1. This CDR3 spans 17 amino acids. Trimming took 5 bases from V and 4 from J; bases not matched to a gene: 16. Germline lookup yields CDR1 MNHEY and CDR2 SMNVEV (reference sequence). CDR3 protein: CASSGDRVWGGGTEAFF. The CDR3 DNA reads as TGTGCCAGCAGTGGAGACAGGGTCTGGGGCGGGGGCACTGAAGCTTTCTTT.

The CDR3 bases are TGTGCCAGCAGTCACCGAGGGGCTTGGGGGGCTTTCTTT. Translating it yields CASSHRGAWGAFF. V gene TRBV25-1 combines with J gene TRBJ1-1; D is possibly TRBD1 (5 bases). CDR3 length: 13 residues. The V end lost 5 bases, the J end lost 11 bases, and 18 bases lay between the germline ends. Germline V gene lookup returns CDR1 MGHDK and CDR2 SYGVNS.

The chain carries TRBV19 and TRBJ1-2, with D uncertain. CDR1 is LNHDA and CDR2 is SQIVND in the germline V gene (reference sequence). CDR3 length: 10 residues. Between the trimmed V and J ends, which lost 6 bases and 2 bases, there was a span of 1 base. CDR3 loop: CASRNYGYTF. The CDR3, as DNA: TGTGCCAGTAGAAACTATGGCTACACCTTC.

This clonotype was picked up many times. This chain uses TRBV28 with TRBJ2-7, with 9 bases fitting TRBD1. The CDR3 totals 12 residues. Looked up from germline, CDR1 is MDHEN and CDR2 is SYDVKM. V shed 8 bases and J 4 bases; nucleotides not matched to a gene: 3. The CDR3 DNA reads TGTGCCAGCTGGGACAGGGTTTACGAGCAGTACTTC. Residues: CASWDRVYEQYF.

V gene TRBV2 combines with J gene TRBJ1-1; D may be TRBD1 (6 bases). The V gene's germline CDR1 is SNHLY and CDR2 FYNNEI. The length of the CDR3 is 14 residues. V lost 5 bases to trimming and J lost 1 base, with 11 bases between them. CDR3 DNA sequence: TGTGCCAGCAGTCGGGAGACAGGGAACACTGAAGCTTTCTTT. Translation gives CASSRETGNTEAFF.

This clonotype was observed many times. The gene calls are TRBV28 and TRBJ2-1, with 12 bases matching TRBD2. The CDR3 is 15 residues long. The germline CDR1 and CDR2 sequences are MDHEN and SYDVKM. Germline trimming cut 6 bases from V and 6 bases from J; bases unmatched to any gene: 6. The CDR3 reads CASRPLAGGFNEQFF. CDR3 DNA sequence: TGTGCCAGCAGGCCTCTAGCGGGAGGGTTCAATGAGCAGTTCTTC.

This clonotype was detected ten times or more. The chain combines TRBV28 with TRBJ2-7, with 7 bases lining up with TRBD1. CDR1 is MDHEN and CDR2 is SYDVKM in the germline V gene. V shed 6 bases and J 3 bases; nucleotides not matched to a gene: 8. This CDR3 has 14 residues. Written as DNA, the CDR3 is TGTGCCAGCAGGCCCCATACAGGGGTCTACGAGCAGTACTTC. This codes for CASRPHTGVYEQYF.

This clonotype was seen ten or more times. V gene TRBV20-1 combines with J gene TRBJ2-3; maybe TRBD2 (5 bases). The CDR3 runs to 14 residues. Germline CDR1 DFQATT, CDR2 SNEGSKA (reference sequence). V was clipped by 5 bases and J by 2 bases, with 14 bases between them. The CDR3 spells CSASRKRYTDTQYF. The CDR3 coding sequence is TGCAGTGCTTCCCGAAAGCGGTACACAGATACGCAGTATTTT.

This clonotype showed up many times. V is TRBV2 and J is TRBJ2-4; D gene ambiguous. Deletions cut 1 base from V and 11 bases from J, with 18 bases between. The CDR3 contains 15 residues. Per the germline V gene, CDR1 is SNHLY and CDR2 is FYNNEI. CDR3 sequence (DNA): TGTGCCAGCAGTGAAGGTAGTTCTTCACTGTGGGTTCAGTACTTC. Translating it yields CASSEGSSSLWVQYF.

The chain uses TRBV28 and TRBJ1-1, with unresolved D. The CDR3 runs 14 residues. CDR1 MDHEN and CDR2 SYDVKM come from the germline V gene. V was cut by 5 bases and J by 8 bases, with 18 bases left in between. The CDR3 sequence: CASSPPGPLGEAFF. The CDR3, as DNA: TGTGCCAGCAGTCCGCCGGGCCCCCTTGGGGAAGCTTTCTTT.

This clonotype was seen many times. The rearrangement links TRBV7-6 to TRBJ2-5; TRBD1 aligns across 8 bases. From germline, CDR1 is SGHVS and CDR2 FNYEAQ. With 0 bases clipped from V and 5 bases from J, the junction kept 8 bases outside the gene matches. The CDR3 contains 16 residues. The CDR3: CASSLAGRGLDETQYF. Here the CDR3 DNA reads TGTGCCAGCAGCTTAGCGGGCAGGGGGCTCGATGAGACCCAGTACTTC.

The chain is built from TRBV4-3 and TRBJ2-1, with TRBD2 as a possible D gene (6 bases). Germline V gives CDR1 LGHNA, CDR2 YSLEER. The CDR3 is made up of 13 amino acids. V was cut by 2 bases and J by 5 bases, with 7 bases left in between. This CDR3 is CASSQSGDNEQFF. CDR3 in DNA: TGCGCCAGCAGCCAATCGGGGGACAATGAGCAGTTCTTC.